The 13 T cell receptor beta chains reported below all come from one sample, sequenced in a study of T cell responses to AZD1222 COVID-19 vaccine. Repertoires were generated with immunoSEQ multiplex PCR, while TCRdb's copy carries only in-frame clones and drops some. The sample has under 130,000 clones, around nine tenths seen once; the top ten hold over 8%. The specimen comprised peripheral blood, sampled on day 0 of AZD1222 vaccination. These receptors originate from an adult in good health.

The genes are TRBV28 and TRBJ1-4, with unresolved D. There are 16 residues in the CDR3. Germline assignment: CDR1 MDHEN and CDR2 SYDVKM. The V end lost 2 bases, the J end lost 5 bases, and 15 bases lay between the germline ends. Written as DNA, the CDR3 is TGTGCCAGCAGTTTAAGGTCCGTTCACGCCAATGAAAAACTGTTTTTT. It is translated as CASSLRSVHANEKLFF.

This chain uses TRBV12-5 with TRBJ1-3; no firm D call. In germline, CDR1 is LGHNT, CDR2 FRNRAP. This CDR3 has 12 amino acids. The V gene lost 6 bases and the J gene lost 4 bases, with 7 bases spanning the gap. The CDR3 here is CASGQSGNTIYF. In nucleotides, the CDR3 is TGTGCTAGTGGCCAGAGCGGAAACACCATATATTTT.

The chain employs TRBV5-6 and TRBJ1-6; D is unclear. CDR1 is SGHDT, CDR2 YYEEEE, per germline. V was shortened by 4 bases and J by 8 bases, with 19 bases between the two germline ends. CDR3 length: 16 amino acids. The CDR3 here is CASSQLGRMKDSPLHF. The CDR3, as DNA: TGTGCCAGCAGCCAGTTAGGCAGGATGAAGGATTCACCCCTCCACTTT. The variable domain in full, with the rest retrieved from reference TRBV5-6 and TRBJ1-6, is DAGVTQSPTHLIKTRGQQVTLRCSPKSGHDTVSWYQQALGQGPQFIFQYYEEEERQRGNFPDRFSGHQFPNYSSELNVNALLLGDSALYLCASSQLGRMKDSPLHFGNGTRLTVT.

V is TRBV6-1 and J is TRBJ2-7; no clear D gene. The CDR3 has 15 residues. Trimming stripped 2 bases from V and 3 bases from J, with 14 bases between. Germline-derived CDR1 and CDR2 are MNHNS and SASEGT. The DNA for the CDR3 is TGTGCCAGCAGTGAAAACCAGGCGGTTAGCTACGAGCAGTACTTC. Translated: CASSENQAVSYEQYF.

The chain uses TRBV27 and TRBJ1-4; 7 bases align to TRBD1. V shed 5 bases, J shed 8 bases, and the junction held 8 bases outside the gene matches. The CDR3 runs to 14 residues. CDR1 is MNHEY and CDR2 is SMNVEV in the germline V gene (reference sequence). CDR3 amino acids: CASSLQGRGEKLFF. For the CDR3, the DNA is TGTGCCAGCAGTCTACAGGGGAGGGGAGAAAAACTGTTTTTT. Looking up the rest from reference TRBV27 and TRBJ1-4 gives the full variable domain: EAQVTQNPRYLITVTGKKLTVTCSQNMNHEYMSWYRQDPGLGLRQIYYSMNVEVTDKGDVPEGYKVSRKEKRNFPLILESPSPNQTSLYFCASSLQGRGEKLFFGSGTQLSVL.

The rearrangement uses TRBV11-2 and TRBJ1-3; D is unclear. This CDR3 has 15 residues. Germline V lookup: CDR1 SGHAT, CDR2 FQNNGV. Trimming removed 5 bases from V and 0 bases from J, with 11 bases in between. The CDR3 region has the DNA TGTGCCAGCAGCACCGCCCTAAGCTCTGGAAACACCATATATTTT. Translated: CASSTALSSGNTIYF.

This chain joins TRBV12-3 or TRBV12-4 and TRBJ2-4; D is ambiguous. V lost 5 bases and J lost 6, with 11 bases in between. The length of the CDR3 is 13 residues. DNA for the CDR3: TGTGCCAGCAGTAGTGGCAACCTAAACATTCAGTACTTC. This codes for CASSSGNLNIQYF.

The V and J genes are TRBV5-5 and TRBJ1-5; possible D gene TRBD1, 5 bases. The CDR3 extends over 17 amino acids. The germline V gene encodes CDR1 SGHKS and CDR2 YYEKEE (reference sequence). The V end was cut by 2 bases, the J end by 4 bases, with 19 bases between. In DNA form, the CDR3 reads TGTGCCAGCAGCTTTGGAATATCTGACAGACGAAATCAGCCCCAGCATTTT. Its translation: CASSFGISDRRNQPQHF.

The chain employs TRBV10-3 and TRBJ2-3; D not resolved. CDR3 size: 16 residues. Trimming stripped 4 bases from V and 0 bases from J, with 14 bases between. Germline values: CDR1 ENHRY, CDR2 SYGVKD. The DNA of the CDR3 is TGTGCCATCAGTGTCAAAGCGAGCACTAGCACAGATACGCAGTATTTT. Translating gives CAISVKASTSTDTQYF.

The chain recombines TRBV7-8 with TRBJ1-1, with 7 bases identical to TRBD1. V dropped 2 bases and J dropped 5; count of bases not matched to a gene: 2. Germline V gene data show CDR1 as SGHVS and CDR2 as FQNEAQ. CDR3 length: 13 amino acids. In nucleotides, the CDR3 is TGTGCCAGCAGCTTACAGGGGGTTACTGAAGCTTTCTTT. Translation: CASSLQGVTEAFF.

The CDR3 DNA reads TGTGCCACCAGTGATCCTACCCCAGGGGCGAGCACAGATACGCAGTATTTT. Amino acid sequence: CATSDPTPGASTDTQYF. The V gene is TRBV24-1, the J gene TRBJ2-3, with D maybe TRBD1 (6 bases). Deletions cut 3 bases from V and 0 bases from J, with 15 bases between. The V gene's germline CDR1 is KGHDR and CDR2 SFDVKD. CDR3 length equals 17 residues.

This clone is termed medium-sized (0.01 to 0.1%). The chain uses TRBV7-9 and TRBJ2-1; D unresolved. Trimming pared 4 bases from V and 2 bases from J, leaving 6 bases between. The CDR3 consists of 13 residues. Germline V gives CDR1 SEHNR, CDR2 FQNEAQ (reference sequence). The DNA of the CDR3 is TGTGCCAGCAGCTCCCCTACCTACAATGAGCAGTTCTTC. Translating gives CASSSPTYNEQFF.

V and J are TRBV5-4 and TRBJ2-7; D could derive from TRBD1 or TRBD2 (5 bases each). CDR3 length equals 15 residues. Germline-derived CDR1 and CDR2 are SGHNT and YYREEE (reference sequence). V was pared by 0 bases and J by 2 bases, with 12 bases between. Here the CDR3 reads CASSLARGGTYEQYF. In DNA, the CDR3 is TGTGCCAGCAGCTTGGCCCGGGGCGGCACCTACGAGCAGTACTTC.